The present T cell receptor beta chain was sequenced within a study of identical twins. Whole-study results and caveats: Models, which agreed with sharing between unrelated individuals, nonetheless underestimated the out-of-frame TCR alpha sharing seen in monozygotic twins. The presence of invariant MAIT and iNKT cells could partly confound analyses of zero-insertion sequences.

Unique molecular identifiers were present on cDNA, and template switching added a universal primer site. TCRdb independently ran MiXCR on the 5' RACE reads; one entry per CDR3 protein. The sample has 540,000 or so distinct CDR3 sequences; about 22% are singletons. About this clonotype itself: Antigen: not known.

The CDR3 extends over 13 amino acids. Looked up from germline, CDR1 is MNHNS and CDR2 is SASEGT. The ends were cut back, 0 bases at V and 2 bases at J, with 2 bases in the middle. These same data were also listed under a study on yellow fever vaccine responses in identical twins.

The sequence was obtained from a young woman in good health. The sequenced material came from CD4+ T cells sorted from blood. The V and J genes are TRBV6-1 and TRBJ1-5; D gene ambiguous. This CDR3 is CASSEAGNQPQHF. CDR3 sequence (DNA): TGTGCCAGCAGTGAAGCAGGCAATCAGCCCCAGCATTTT.